Listed here are 30 T cell receptor beta chains from one sample, sequenced in a study of CD8 T cells in ankylosing spondylitis. Study-level results: Characteristic, it appeared, of ankylosing spondylitis blood was a TCR beta motif of eight highly homologous variants.

TCRdb used MiXCR to reprocess the 5' RACE reads, holding one entry per CDR3 protein. The sample records 700,000 to 850,000 distinct CDR3 sequences, about an eighth being singletons. What these receptors recognize is not known. The source material was blood, either unsorted or a sorted T cell fraction (not recorded which). These receptors all stem from a male donor with ankylosing spondylitis.

V gene TRBV18 combines with J gene TRBJ2-1; perhaps TRBD2 as D (6 bases). Germline V gives CDR1 KGHSH, CDR2 LQKENI. V lost 1 base and J 7 bases, leaving 14 bases between the germline ends. This CDR3 comprises 15 residues. The CDR3 loop reads CASSPRASESNEQFF. The CDR3 DNA sequence: TGTGCCAGCTCACCACGGGCTAGCGAAAGTAATGAGCAGTTCTTC.

This clonotype was seen a handful of times. The V gene is TRBV2, the J gene TRBJ2-1; D not resolved. The CDR3 contains 14 residues. Between the trimmed V and J ends, which lost 4 bases and 10 bases, there was a span of 17 bases. Germline CDR1 and CDR2: SNHLY and FYNNEI. Written as DNA, the CDR3 is TGTGCCAGCAGTGTTGTAGGCTCCCCAATGGAGCAGTTCTTC. Translating it yields CASSVVGSPMEQFF. The full variable domain, with the rest looked up from reference TRBV2 and TRBJ2-1, is EPEVTQTPSHQVTQMGQEVILRCVPISNHLYFYWYRQILGQKVEFLVSFYNNEISEKSEIFDDQFSVERPDGSNFTLKIRSTKLEDSAMYFCASSVVGSPMEQFFGPGTRLTVL.

The table lists this clonotype with many counts. The V call is TRBV5-1, the J call TRBJ2-1, with 9 bases identical to TRBD2. The CDR3 has 13 amino acids. Looked up from germline, CDR1 is SGHRS and CDR2 is YFSETQ. V shed 5 bases, J shed 9 bases, and the junction held 6 bases outside the gene matches. CDR3 bases: TGCGCCAGCAGTCTTACGACTAGCGGTGAGCAGTTCTTC. This sequence encodes CASSLTTSGEQFF.

This clonotype was seen more than once but under ten times. This sequence joins TRBV12-3 or TRBV12-4 and TRBJ2-7; the match to TRBD1 covers 10 bases. This CDR3 spans 14 amino acids. Germline trimming cut 6 bases from V and 5 bases from J; bases unmatched to any gene: 7. CDR3 protein: CASSHRDRGHEQYF. The CDR3 coding sequence is TGTGCCAGCAGCCACCGGGACAGGGGCCACGAGCAGTACTTC.

The rearrangement joins TRBV5-1 to TRBJ1-1; perhaps TRBD1 as D (5 bases). Per the germline V gene, CDR1 is SGHRS and CDR2 is YFSETQ. The V and J ends lost 5 bases and 1 base respectively, with 12 bases between them. The CDR3 runs to 14 residues. The CDR3 spells CASRQQTGNTEAFF. CDR3 DNA: TGCGCCAGCAGGCAGCAAACAGGGAACACTGAAGCTTTCTTT.

This chain links TRBV28 with TRBJ2-1, with 7 bases that match TRBD2. The CDR3 totals 16 residues. J gave up 14 bases and V 7 bases, and 23 bases lay outside the gene matches. Germline CDR1 MDHEN, CDR2 SYDVKM. CDR3 amino acids: CASKEGGLYNVFPEFF. In DNA form, the CDR3 reads TGTGCCAGCAAAGAGGGAGGGCTCTACAATGTTTTTCCCGAGTTCTTC.

This clonotype was detected a few times. The J gene is TRBJ2-3, the V gene TRBV9; maybe TRBD2 (6 bases). This CDR3 is built from 15 residues. Germline CDR1 is SGDLS and CDR2 is YYNGEE. The ends were cut back, 2 bases at V and 0 bases at J, with 10 bases in the middle. The DNA of the CDR3 is TGTGCCAGCAGCGTGAGAGCGGGTAGCACAGATACGCAGTATTTT. This sequence encodes CASSVRAGSTDTQYF.

The chain uses TRBV5-6 and TRBJ2-3; no definite D call. The V end was cut by 7 bases, the J end by 3 bases, with 12 bases between. Germline V gives CDR1 SGHDT, CDR2 YYEEEE. The CDR3 totals 13 residues. CDR3 sequence reads: CASGPGETDTQYF. DNA for the CDR3: TGTGCCAGCGGCCCCGGTGAGACAGATACGCAGTATTTT.

This clonotype has only a few counts. V is TRBV7-2 and J is TRBJ2-1; D gene ambiguous. Per germline, CDR1 SGHTA and CDR2 FQGNSA. The CDR3 is made up of 13 amino acids. The V end lost 1 base, the J end lost 10 bases, and 11 bases lay between the germline ends. The CDR3 is CASSLVEPHEQFF. The CDR3 DNA follows: TGTGCCAGCAGCTTAGTAGAACCCCACGAGCAGTTCTTC.

This clonotype has a count of ten or more. The V gene is TRBV7-2, the J gene TRBJ1-2; maybe TRBD1 (5 bases). V was cut by 5 bases and J by 8 bases, with 15 bases left in between. CDR1 and CDR2 (germline): SGHTA, FQGNSA. This CDR3 contains 13 residues. The CDR3: CASSTLGGLGYTF. Here the CDR3 DNA reads TGTGCCAGCAGCACCCTGGGGGGGTTAGGCTACACCTTC.

This clonotype came up a few times. This chain connects TRBV20-1 to TRBJ1-3, with D possibly matching TRBD1 (5 bases). Germline CDR1 is DFQATT and CDR2 is SNEGSKA (reference sequence). The length of the CDR3 is 13 residues. Trimming stripped 6 bases from V and 4 bases from J, with 13 bases between. CDR3 amino acids: CSASRAGGNTIYF. The CDR3 DNA sequence: TGCAGTGCCAGCAGGGCGGGAGGAAACACCATATATTTT.

This clonotype was picked up many times. The V gene is TRBV20-1, the J gene TRBJ2-7, with D tentatively TRBD1 (5 bases). Germline assignment: CDR1 DFQATT and CDR2 SNEGSKA (reference sequence). The CDR3 sequence is 12 residues long. Trimming stripped 5 bases from V and 4 bases from J, with 12 bases between. CDR3 in DNA: TGCAGTGCTTCTAAGGGGTTATACGAGCAGTACTTC. Amino acids: CSASKGLYEQYF.

As for this clonotype: Sequence at one end of the junction differs from germline and may be a read error. The chain employs TRBV5-1 and TRBJ1-3; maybe TRBD1 (5 bases). This CDR3 is built from 16 residues. In germline, CDR1 is SGHRS, CDR2 YFSETQ. Written as DNA, the CDR3 is TGCGCCAGCAGCTTGGGGGACGGTCGCTCTGGAAGCACCATATATTTT. Amino acid sequence: CASSLGDGRSGSTIYF.

This clonotype has more than one count but fewer than ten. The J gene is TRBJ1-2, the V gene TRBV6-2 or TRBV6-3; D uncertain. Trimming stripped 2 bases from V and 8 bases from J, with 15 bases between. The germline V gene encodes CDR1 MNHEY and CDR2 SVGEGT. The CDR3 extends over 14 amino acids. CDR3 in amino acids: CASSYPRAAEGYTF. The CDR3 DNA is TGTGCCAGCAGTTACCCTCGTGCCGCGGAGGGCTACACCTTC.

This clonotype appeared a few times. J is TRBJ2-4 and V is TRBV20-1; 11 positions match TRBD2. The CDR3 is 14 residues long. CDR1 DFQATT and CDR2 SNEGSKA come from the germline V gene (reference sequence). The V gene end was trimmed by 3 bases and the J gene end by 5 bases; junction bases not matched to a gene: 3. CDR3 nucleotides: TGCAGTGCTAGGGTAGCGGGGGGGCAAAACATTCAGTACTTC. Its translation is CSARVAGGQNIQYF.

This chain uses TRBV4-1 with TRBJ2-2; no definite D call. In germline, CDR1 is MGHRA, CDR2 YSYEKL. The CDR3 has 18 residues. Trimming took 0 bases from V and 1 from J, leaving 15 bases between them. CDR3 nucleotide sequence: TGCGCCAGCAGCCAAGATCCAAGGAGACTGATGAACACCGGGGAGCTGTTTTTT. As protein: CASSQDPRRLMNTGELFF.

The chain has TRBV5-1 and TRBJ1-2; TRBD1 matches 9 bases. The CDR3 is 15 residues long. Unmatched junction bases numbered 6, after V lost 0 bases and J lost 6 bases. Germline V lookup: CDR1 SGHRS, CDR2 YFSETQ. The CDR3 spells CASSLEGQGRNGYTF. In DNA, the CDR3 is TGCGCCAGCAGCTTGGAAGGACAGGGGAGGAATGGCTACACCTTC.

The CDR3 reads CSARNWGRGFSYNEQFF. The CDR3 DNA reads TGCAGTGCTAGAAACTGGGGCCGAGGATTCTCCTACAATGAGCAGTTCTTC. The genes are TRBV20-1 and TRBJ2-1; possible D gene TRBD1, 5 bases. The V gene lost 2 bases and the J gene lost 0 bases, with 17 bases spanning the gap. Germline assignment: CDR1 DFQATT and CDR2 SNEGSKA (reference sequence). The CDR3 is 17 residues long.

V is TRBV5-1 and J is TRBJ1-2, with 11 bases aligning to TRBD1. Germline V gene data show CDR1 as SGHRS and CDR2 as YFSETQ. The CDR3 extends over 17 amino acids. V lost 5 bases, J lost 4 bases, and 13 bases stayed unmatched. The CDR3 protein is CASRPAATGQGGYGYTF. CDR3 sequence (DNA): TGCGCCAGCAGACCGGCAGCAACGGGACAGGGGGGCTATGGCTACACCTTC.

This clonotype has ten or more counts. The rearrangement joins TRBV15 to TRBJ1-1; weak D call: TRBD1 (5 bases). The length of the CDR3 is 15 residues. V lost 0 bases, J lost 4 bases, and 12 bases lay in between. The germline gives CDR1 LNHNV, CDR2 YYDKDF (reference sequence). CDR3 in DNA: TGTGCCACCAGCAGAGATCAATGGGGGAGCACTGAAGCTTTCTTT. As protein: CATSRDQWGSTEAFF.

This clonotype was detected ten times or more. The genes are TRBV7-3 and TRBJ2-1, with D hard to call. The V gene lost 2 bases and the J gene lost 6 bases, with 8 bases spanning the gap. Germline CDR1 and CDR2: SGHTA and FQGTGA. The CDR3 runs 13 residues. CDR3 region: CASSLEYSNEQFF. DNA of the CDR3: TGTGCCAGCAGCTTAGAGTATAGCAATGAGCAGTTCTTC.

This clonotype was counted ten times or more. The chain joins TRBV29-1 to TRBJ2-5; TRBD1 is a possible D gene (6 bases). The CDR3 extends over 14 amino acids. Per the germline V gene, CDR1 is SQVTM and CDR2 is ANQGSEA. The V end lost 7 bases, the J end lost 2 bases, and 17 bases lay between the germline ends. Here the CDR3 reads CSATPTGPQETQYF. The CDR3 DNA is TGCAGCGCCACTCCGACAGGTCCTCAAGAGACCCAGTACTTC.

The chain combines TRBV6-6 with TRBJ2-7, with TRBD1 matching over 8 bases. The CDR3 consists of 11 residues. Looked up from germline, CDR1 is MNHNY and CDR2 is SVGAGI (reference sequence). J gave up 7 bases and V 6 bases, and 2 bases lay outside the gene matches. The CDR3 is CASRRQGEQYF. DNA of the CDR3: TGTGCCAGCAGAAGACAGGGGGAGCAGTACTTC.

This clonotype was seen only a few times. The gene calls are TRBV7-2 and TRBJ2-3; D is unresolved. The V and J ends lost 1 base and 10 bases respectively, with 9 bases between them. Germline CDR1 SGHTA, CDR2 FQGNSA. The CDR3 loop spans 12 amino acids. The DNA of the CDR3 is TGTGCCAGCAGCTTAGATCGGCTTTCGCAGTATTTT. It translates to CASSLDRLSQYF.

This clonotype was observed a few times. This chain connects TRBV27 to TRBJ2-5; 9 nucleotides align to TRBD1. Germline trimming cut 5 bases from V and 5 bases from J; bases unmatched to any gene: 9. From germline, CDR1 is MNHEY and CDR2 SMNVEV (reference sequence). This CDR3 is built from 15 residues. The CDR3 sequence is CASSLLGQGRETQYF. CDR3 DNA sequence: TGTGCCAGCAGTCTACTGGGACAGGGTAGGGAGACCCAGTACTTC.

This chain links TRBV7-2 with TRBJ1-1; 7 bases are a match to TRBD1. The V and J ends lost 0 bases and 8 bases, in that order; junction bases with no gene match: 6. Germline loops: CDR1 SGHTA, CDR2 FQGNSA. The CDR3 is 14 residues long. CDR3 DNA: TGTGCCAGCAGCTTAGCGACAGGGCCGAGCGAAGCTTTCTTT. Translated, it gives CASSLATGPSEAFF.

This clonotype was recorded a few times. The V and J genes are TRBV20-1 and TRBJ1-2; weak D call: TRBD1 (5 bases). There are 15 residues in the CDR3. Trimming took 3 bases from V and 1 from J, leaving 15 bases between them. Germline-derived CDR1 and CDR2 are DFQATT and SNEGSKA (reference sequence). The CDR3 nucleotides are TGCAGTGCTAGGGCAGGGCCAACCCTTAACTATGGCTACACCTTC. Translating it yields CSARAGPTLNYGYTF.

This clonotype was observed many times. The chain couples TRBV20-1 to TRBJ1-1, with a weak D call TRBD1 (5 bases). V was clipped by 1 base and J by 10 bases, with 16 bases between them. The CDR3 loop spans 13 amino acids. The germline V gene has CDR1 DFQATT and CDR2 SNEGSKA (reference sequence). The DNA for the CDR3 is TGCAGTGCTAGAGGGGCAGGGCGGTGGGGAGCTTTCTTT. Protein product: CSARGAGRWGAFF.

J is TRBJ1-2 and V is TRBV20-1, with 7 nucleotides matching TRBD1. The CDR3 has 14 residues. Trimming cost V 3 bases and J 8 bases; bases outside gene matches: 12. Germline loops: CDR1 DFQATT, CDR2 SNEGSKA (reference sequence). Here the CDR3 DNA reads TGCAGTGCTAGGAAGACAGGGTCGAGAAGGGGCTACACCTTC. It translates to CSARKTGSRRGYTF.

The V call is TRBV12-3 or TRBV12-4, the J call TRBJ2-7; 7 bases match TRBD1. The CDR3 extends over 15 amino acids. Trimming cost V 6 bases and J 0 bases; bases outside gene matches: 8. CDR3 amino acids: CASRIRDRDSYEQYF. The DNA for the CDR3 is TGTGCCAGCAGAATAAGGGACAGAGACTCCTACGAGCAGTACTTC.